This T cell receptor beta chain was retrieved from a study of T cells in Graves' hyperthyroidism and ophthalmopathy. This clonotype has more than one count but fewer than ten. Its antigen is still unknown. Study observations and caveats: In validation, the model predicted ophthalmopathy. These predictions came a median about 6.5 months before onset. Most thyroid clonotypes expanded above 0.001 appeared in blood too.

The TCR beta CDR3 regions underwent amplification using RNA transcripts as the source. A first-round RT-PCR of the TCR CDR3 used the HTBI primer set. One entry per CDR3 protein results from TCRdb running MiXCR on the multiplex PCR reads. Here the sample spans about 420,000 distinct CDR3 sequences, roughly an eighth being singletons. Diagnosis relied on clinical symptoms, serum thyroxine and TRAb, thyroid ultrasound and orbital computed tomography. In germline, CDR1 is SGHTA, CDR2 FQGTGA. This CDR3 has 12 residues. The V end lost 4 bases, the J end lost 7 bases, and 7 bases lay between the germline ends.

The sequence was obtained from a woman in her late teens or twenties with Graves' hyperthyroidism. The chain combines TRBV7-3 with TRBJ2-2; D uncertain. Sequencing was carried out using blood. The CDR3 region has the DNA TGTGCCAGCAGCTCCGCTGGCGGGGAGCTGTTTTTT. Its translation is CASSSAGGELFF.